These 5 T cell receptor beta chains were all obtained from the same sample, sequenced in a study of brain T cells in children with intractable seizures. Specified time point: blood from clinic visit 5 months post-surgery; TSC patient then seizure free. This table comes from immunoSEQ multiplex PCR, and its TCRdb copy is limited to in-frame clones, with some not included. The data show a few hundred thousand clones, over 90% seen once. The specimen comprised peripheral blood, sampled roughly 5 months after surgery. The receptors were gathered from a boy under two years old with tuberous sclerosis and intractable seizures.

This sequence joins TRBV6-5 and TRBJ1-5, with a weak D call TRBD1 (6 bases). The V end was cut by 6 bases, the J end by 2 bases, with 14 bases between. Germline assignment: CDR1 MNHEY and CDR2 SVGAGI. This CDR3 comprises 15 residues. This CDR3 is CASRDSGIGNQPQHF. The CDR3 bases are TGTGCCAGCAGGGACAGTGGGATTGGCAATCAGCCCCAGCATTTT.

The CDR3 here is CASSLDGAQFSYNEQFF. The CDR3 bases are TGCGCCAGCAGCTTGGATGGCGCCCAGTTCTCCTACAATGAGCAGTTCTTC. The chain is built from TRBV5-1 and TRBJ2-1; D gene unclear. The CDR3 loop spans 17 amino acids. The germline gives CDR1 SGHRS, CDR2 YFSETQ. V was trimmed by 0 bases and J by 0 bases, leaving 13 bases between them.

The rearrangement uses TRBV5-4 and TRBJ1-2; D may be TRBD1 (6 bases). V was shortened by 3 bases and J by 6 bases, with 18 bases between the two germline ends. The CDR3 is made up of 15 amino acids. CDR1 and CDR2 from the germline V gene are SGHNT and YYREEE (reference sequence). The CDR3 sequence is CASSWWDTPLDGYTF. The CDR3 DNA reads TGTGCCAGCAGCTGGTGGGACACGCCACTGGATGGCTACACCTTC.

The CDR3 loop reads CSVERYLAKNIQYF. In nucleotides, the CDR3 is TGCAGCGTTGAGAGATACCTAGCCAAAAACATTCAGTACTTC. The chain combines TRBV29-1 with TRBJ2-4; no definite D call. The CDR3 runs 14 residues. The ends were cut back, 3 bases at V and 0 bases at J, with 9 bases in the middle. Germline CDR1 is SQVTM and CDR2 is ANQGSEA. The full variable domain, with the rest looked up from reference TRBV29-1 and TRBJ2-4, is SAVISQKPSRDICQRGTSLTIQCQVDSQVTMMFWYRQQPGQSLTLIATANQGSEATYESGFVIDKFPISRPNLTFSTLTVSNMSPEDSSIYLCSVERYLAKNIQYFGAGTRLSVL.

The J gene is TRBJ1-5, the V gene TRBV3-1 (or the pseudogene TRBV3-2), with D unclear. The CDR3 is 12 amino acids. Trimming took off 2 bases at V and 2 bases at J, with 1 base between the two ends. The germline gives CDR1 LGHDT, CDR2 YNNKEL (reference sequence). The CDR3 here is CASSQRNQPQHF. CDR3 DNA: TGTGCCAGCAGCCAACGCAATCAGCCCCAGCATTTT.